The 9 T cell receptor beta chains given below trace back to one sample, sequenced in a study of read filtering for tumor transcriptome and immune sequencing. From about 400 ng of RNA, a library with molecular barcoded alpha/delta and beta/gamma adaptors was made. TCRdb fed the reads into MiXCR, producing one record per CDR3 protein. The table shows roughly 49,000 distinct CDR3 sequences, with about 20% occurring only once. Sequences were obtained from a population of CD138-negative cells sorted from bone marrow. Receptors originate from a donor aged 40 or older with multiple myeloma.

Ten or more counts support this clonotype. The chain combines TRBV6-5 with TRBJ1-6; D is uncertain. Germline CDR1 and CDR2: MNHEY and SVGAGI. The CDR3 is made up of 17 amino acids. Trimming stripped 0 bases from V and 5 bases from J, with 14 bases between. DNA for the CDR3: TGTGCCAGCAGTTACTCGACGGGGAGGAAGCATAATTCACCCCTCCACTTT. This sequence encodes CASSYSTGRKHNSPLHF.

The chain recombines TRBV12-5 with TRBJ1-5; no definite D call. The CDR3 totals 16 residues. CDR1 and CDR2 (germline): LGHNT, FRNRAP. The V gene lost 1 base and the J gene lost 0 bases, with 10 bases spanning the gap. This chain's CDR3 is CASGLGSVLSNQPQHF. The DNA of the CDR3 is TGTGCTAGTGGTTTGGGGTCGGTCCTTAGCAATCAGCCCCAGCATTTT.

This clonotype was detected many times. The chain uses TRBV12-3 or TRBV12-4 and TRBJ1-4; no firm D call. This CDR3 is built from 14 residues. With 6 bases removed from V and 6 bases from J, the gap between germline ends came to 14 bases. The CDR3 loop is CASSLRPEDEKLFF. The CDR3 DNA follows: TGTGCCAGCAGCCTGCGCCCCGAGGATGAAAAACTGTTTTTT.

The chain is built from TRBV20-1 and TRBJ2-7, with no clear D. Germline lookup yields CDR1 DFQATT and CDR2 SNEGSKA (reference sequence). The length of the CDR3 is 11 residues. Trimming removed 3 bases from V and 5 bases from J, with 8 bases in between. CDR3 nucleotides: TGCAGTGCTAGTTCGGGCCACGAGCAGTACTTC. It is translated as CSASSGHEQYF.

The chain carries TRBV28 and TRBJ1-2, with D possibly TRBD1 on 5 matching bases. With 8 bases removed from V and 8 bases from J, the gap between germline ends came to 18 bases. The CDR3 extends over 13 amino acids. CDR1 and CDR2 from the germline V gene are MDHEN and SYDVKM. CDR3 in DNA: TGTGCCAGCCTCCCGGCCGGAAGGGGCGGCTACACCTTC. Translating gives CASLPAGRGGYTF.

This clonotype was observed at least ten times. The chain recombines TRBV6-2 or TRBV6-3 with TRBJ2-7; 9 positions match TRBD1. Losses at the gene ends were 4 bases for V and 6 bases for J; bases not matched to a gene: 7. Germline lookup yields CDR1 MNHEY and CDR2 SVGEGT. This CDR3 has 14 amino acids. CDR3 DNA sequence: TGTGCCAGCAGTTCCGGGACAGGGAGTGCCGAGCAGTACTTC. As protein: CASSSGTGSAEQYF.

This clonotype occurred many times. The chain couples TRBV7-9 to TRBJ2-1; TRBD2 agrees at 8 bases. The CDR3 consists of 14 residues. V was clipped by 3 bases and J by 6 bases; unmatched bases: 4. Germline V gives CDR1 SEHNR, CDR2 FQNEAQ (reference sequence). CDR3: CASSFVGRANEQFF. Here the CDR3 DNA reads TGTGCCAGCAGCTTCGTCGGGAGGGCCAATGAGCAGTTCTTC.

Notes on this clonotype: Since a far larger clone is one base different, this is likely a read error. The CDR3 is CASSQLAGGLQETQNF. CDR3 nucleotide sequence: TGTGCCAGCAGCCAACTAGCGGGAGGGCTCCAAGAGACCCAGAACTTC. J is TRBJ2-5 and V is TRBV11-1, with TRBD2 identical over 13 bases. The CDR3 extends over 16 amino acids. Germline values: CDR1 SGHAT, CDR2 FQDESV (reference sequence).

V and J are TRBV20-1 and TRBJ1-2; D possibly corresponds to TRBD1 (5 bases). CDR3 length: 15 amino acids. Trimming stripped 1 base from V and 5 bases from J, with 17 bases between. The germline V gene encodes CDR1 DFQATT and CDR2 SNEGSKA (reference sequence). The CDR3 is CSARVSGRYVYGYTF. The CDR3 coding sequence is TGCAGTGCTAGAGTGTCAGGGCGCTACGTGTATGGCTACACCTTC.